This TCR beta chain was observed in a study of blood T cell repertoires in COVID-19 (dated by TCRdb to 2019 to 2021). A note on the overall study: Samples covering the acute and convalescent phases of COVID-19 were provided by collaborators in the United States, Italy and Spain. The dataset comprised deeply sampled blood TCRbeta repertoires from subjects exposed to, actively infected with, or recovered from COVID-19. A freely available public database, intended as a resource for researchers studying the immune response to SARS-CoV-2, is where the repertoires were released. Samples came from the ongoing ImmuneRACE study (first 160 participants) plus 1,254 subjects from 6 global collaborators. The material from the prospective study consisted of cDNA or gDNA derived from T cells, B-cell-depleted T cells, or PBMCs. Nearly every sample came with metadata listing a de-identified subject ID, COVID-19 status, age in years and sex. Where HLA class I and class II types were available, the types were taken from metadata supplied by the sample provider, not from assay-based typing. Findings and caveats that apply to the study as a whole: How much clinical and demographic metadata was included differed by source and by participant, and the metadata was provided uncurated.

One collaborating source in Seattle enrolled patients during active infection and followed them longitudinally through the course of disease. Whole blood was collected in K2EDTA tubes by collaborating institutions according to the institutions' own protocols. Collaborator samples were shipped for TCRbeta analysis as frozen whole blood, isolated PBMCs, or DNA extracted from either sample type. The germline ends are 15 bases apart after V is trimmed by 6 bases and J by 0 bases. From the germline V gene, CDR1 is MNHEY and CDR2 is SVGEGT. From cysteine to phenylalanine, the CDR3 is 17 amino acids long. The retained sequence is limited to the CDR3, 51 bases, with the frame set at the first base. Worth noting for this clone: There is no known antigen for this receptor. The record has no base qualities; no much larger clone is one base away.

TCRbeta CDR3 regions were amplified from genomic DNA by means of the immunoSEQ Assay, a bias-controlled multiplex PCR. Processing in the source paper ran as follows. The number of nucleated cells in each sample was estimated by amplification of reference gene primers within the assay. Sequence reads were collapsed and filtered to measure the absolute abundance of every unique TCRbeta CDR3 rearrangement. Productive Simpson clonality was computed per sample as the square root of Simpson's diversity index over productive rearrangements. In TCRdb, the immuneACCESS table is reduced to in-frame sequences with V and J assigned. These tables do not hold every clone; where another copy was compared, an unresolved V gene accounts for under half, and the others remain unexplained. That table supplies the V and J calls and clone size; D and trimming were determined from the DNA. Present in this sample are roughly 180,000 clones, approximately 80% of which were seen just once. 8% to 13% of the sample is held by the ten biggest clonotypes.

The chain was built from TRBV6-2 or TRBV6-3 and TRBJ2-6; a tentative D call is TRBD1 (6 bases match). This receptor was taken from a woman between 40 and 50 years old with COVID-19, enrolled during active disease. Sequenced input: peripheral blood. CDR3 protein: CASSPRGQNSGANVLTF. The nucleotide sequence reads TGTGCCAGCAGCCCCAGGGGACAAAACTCTGGGGCCAACGTCCTGACTTTC.